Included here is one T cell receptor beta chain sequence, with context. Its antigen is unknown. This CDR3 is 13 amino acids long. The germline V gene has CDR1 SGHRS and CDR2 YFSETQ. Trimming pared 6 bases from V and 2 bases from J, leaving 10 bases between. Through a sample-barcoded 5' primer and a J-beta primer mix, a second PCR was run for roughly 7 to 12 cycles. TCRdb re-analysed the 5' RACE reads in MiXCR, keeping a single row per CDR3 protein. The sample has about 1,000,000 distinct CDR3 sequences; under 55% are singletons. The data belong to a study of blood T cells in healthy people across ages. Study-wide context: Through template switching, about one barcoded beta molecule was captured per two T cells, as measured in model experiments.

General study points: Observed TCR beta diversity per million T cells went down as age went up. This fall followed a roughly linear course with age. Reliance upon unsorted PBMCs precluded definitive naive versus antigen-experienced comparison. No one knew whether donors had CMV, which possibly confounded expanded clonotype changes.

This receptor was identified in an older woman in good health. The J gene is TRBJ2-3, the V gene TRBV5-1; D remains unclear. Sequences were obtained from blood. In DNA form, the CDR3 reads TGCGCCAGCAAGAACGGGTACACAGATACGCAGTATTTT. Protein: CASKNGYTDTQYF.